This is a list of T cell receptor beta chains from one sample in a study of blood T cell repertoires in COVID-19. Clones were sequenced by immunoSEQ multiplex PCR, and TCRdb holds only the in-frame ones, with some missing. The profile shows about 200,000 clones, around 81% of them singletons. The sequenced sample was peripheral blood. The receptor source for this set is a man in his sixties with COVID-19, enrolled during active disease. Both conserved end residues are part of each CDR3. The D gene is left open where the match is weak. Size values are once, few and many counts, or a class for expanded clones, and some rows have none.

CDR3 protein: CASGLDTSGPQHF
CDR3 DNA: TGTGCTAGTGGTTTGGACACCTCTGGGCCCCAGCATTTT
clone size: NA
J gene: TRBJ1-5
V gene: TRBV12-5
D gene: NA

CDR3 protein: CASSLSGAEEKLFF
CDR3 DNA: TGTGCCAGCAGCTTGTCAGGGGCGGAGGAAAAACTGTTTTTT
clone size: NA
J gene: TRBJ1-4
V gene: TRBV5-8
D gene: NA

CDR3 protein: CASSPLGQGEYEQYF
CDR3 DNA: TGTGCCAGCAGCCCACTGGGACAGGGGGAATACGAGCAGTACTTC
clone size: NA
J gene: TRBJ2-7
V gene: TRBV11-2
D gene: TRBD1

CDR3 protein: CAWSVRGGSNQPQHF
CDR3 DNA: TGTGCCTGGAGTGTAAGGGGCGGTAGCAATCAGCCCCAGCATTTT
clone size: NA
J gene: TRBJ1-5
V gene: TRBV30
D gene: NA

CDR3 protein: CASSQDQGTGQNTF
CDR3 DNA: TGCGCCAGCAGCCAAGATCAGGGGACAGGGCAGAACACCTTC
clone size: NA
J gene: TRBJ1-2
V gene: TRBV4-3
D gene: TRBD1

CDR3 protein: CAIKLAGDAYEQYF
CDR3 DNA: TGTGCCATAAAGCTAGCGGGAGACGCCTACGAGCAGTACTTC
clone size: NA
J gene: TRBJ2-7
V gene: TRBV10-3
D gene: TRBD2

CDR3 protein: CASTGGQGAVYGYTF
CDR3 DNA: TGTGCCAGCACTGGGGGACAGGGGGCCGTCTATGGCTACACCTTC
clone size: NA
J gene: TRBJ1-2
V gene: TRBV2
D gene: TRBD1

CDR3 protein: CASSLGGNYGYTF
CDR3 DNA: TGTGCCAGCAGCTTAGGCGGAAACTATGGCTACACCTTC
clone size: NA
J gene: TRBJ1-2
V gene: TRBV7-9
D gene: NA

CDR3 protein: CASSRTVNEKLFF
CDR3 DNA: TGTGCCAGCAGCCGGACAGTTAATGAAAAACTGTTTTTT
clone size: NA
J gene: TRBJ1-4
V gene: TRBV16
D gene: NA

CDR3 protein: CASSWAKGGTEAFF
CDR3 DNA: TGTGCCAGCAGTTGGGCAAAGGGGGGGACTGAAGCTTTCTTT
clone size: few
J gene: TRBJ1-1
V gene: TRBV2
D gene: NA

CDR3 protein: CASSPETRATEAFF
CDR3 DNA: TGTGCCAGCTCACCAGAGACCAGGGCCACTGAAGCTTTCTTT
clone size: NA
J gene: TRBJ1-1
V gene: TRBV18
D gene: NA

CDR3 protein: CASSFRTRRVNTEAFF
CDR3 DNA: TGTGCCAGCAGCTTTAGAACCAGGAGGGTGAACACTGAAGCTTTCTTT
clone size: NA
J gene: TRBJ1-1
V gene: TRBV5-6
D gene: NA

CDR3 protein: CASKAGSRTGELFF
CDR3 DNA: TGTGCCAGCAAAGCGGGGAGTCGCACCGGGGAGCTGTTTTTT
clone size: NA
J gene: TRBJ2-2
V gene: TRBV2
D gene: TRBD2

CDR3 protein: CSARSGHEQYF
CDR3 DNA: TGCAGTGCTAGATCTGGCCACGAGCAGTACTTC
clone size: NA
J gene: TRBJ2-7
V gene: TRBV20-1
D gene: NA

CDR3 protein: CASSPAPYPPGTGPNEKLFF
CDR3 DNA: TGTGCCAGCAGCCCTGCACCCTATCCCCCCGGGACAGGGCCCAATGAAAAACTGTTTTTT
clone size: NA
J gene: TRBJ1-4
V gene: TRBV27
D gene: TRBD1

CDR3 protein: CASSEGGYTF
CDR3 DNA: TGTGCCAGCAGCGAGGGTGGCTACACCTTC
clone size: NA
J gene: TRBJ1-2
V gene: TRBV7-2
D gene: NA

CDR3 protein: CASSPTRDRNYGYTF
CDR3 DNA: TGTGCCAGCAGCCCGACCCGGGACAGAAACTATGGCTACACCTTC
clone size: NA
J gene: TRBJ1-2
V gene: TRBV7-8
D gene: TRBD1

CDR3 protein: CASSPPPATSGRFRTNEQFF
CDR3 DNA: TGTGCCAGCAGTCCACCCCCGGCCACTAGCGGGAGGTTCAGGACCAATGAGCAGTTCTTC
clone size: NA
J gene: TRBJ2-1
V gene: TRBV27
D gene: TRBD2

CDR3 protein: CASSSQGAANYGYTF
CDR3 DNA: TGTGCCAGCAGTTCCCAGGGGGCCGCGAACTATGGCTACACCTTC
clone size: NA
J gene: TRBJ1-2
V gene: TRBV6-6
D gene: TRBD1

CDR3 protein: CASSYKTGGWYEQYF
CDR3 DNA: TGTGCCAGCAGCTATAAGACAGGGGGCTGGTACGAGCAGTACTTC
clone size: NA
J gene: TRBJ2-7
V gene: TRBV7-9
D gene: TRBD1

CDR3 protein: CASSISRGRETQYF
CDR3 DNA: TGTGCCAGTAGTATATCAAGGGGGCGCGAGACCCAGTACTTC
clone size: NA
J gene: TRBJ2-5
V gene: TRBV19
D gene: TRBD1

CDR3 protein: CASVLQGGTEAFF
CDR3 DNA: TGCGCCAGCGTACTACAGGGGGGGACTGAAGCTTTCTTT
clone size: once
J gene: TRBJ1-1
V gene: TRBV5-1
D gene: TRBD1

CDR3 protein: CAISDRGTYGYTF
CDR3 DNA: TGTGCCATCAGTGACAGGGGGACCTATGGCTACACCTTC
clone size: NA
J gene: TRBJ1-2
V gene: TRBV10-3
D gene: TRBD1

CDR3 protein: CASSLGLAGVYEQFF
CDR3 DNA: TGTGCCAGCTCATTGGGACTAGCGGGAGTATATGAGCAGTTCTTC
clone size: NA
J gene: TRBJ2-1
V gene: TRBV18
D gene: TRBD2

CDR3 protein: CATSRETSGFYEQFF
CDR3 DNA: TGTGCCACCAGCAGAGAGACTAGCGGGTTCTATGAGCAGTTCTTC
clone size: NA
J gene: TRBJ2-1
V gene: TRBV15
D gene: TRBD2

CDR3 protein: CASSSYIGLAGLGTGELFF
CDR3 DNA: TGTGCCAGCAGCTCCTATATAGGACTAGCGGGGTTGGGCACCGGGGAGCTGTTTTTT
clone size: NA
J gene: TRBJ2-2
V gene: TRBV7-3
D gene: TRBD2

CDR3 protein: CASRGRIRTDTQYF
CDR3 DNA: TGTGCCAGCAGGGGGAGGATCCGCACAGATACGCAGTATTTT
clone size: once
J gene: TRBJ2-3
V gene: TRBV6-5
D gene: NA

CDR3 protein: CASSFAPGVNYEQYF
CDR3 DNA: TGTGCCAGCAGTTTCGCGCCAGGGGTTAACTACGAGCAGTACTTC
clone size: NA
J gene: TRBJ2-7
V gene: TRBV27
D gene: NA

CDR3 protein: CASRGGQGAGNQPQHF
CDR3 DNA: TGTGCCAGCAGGGGGGGACAGGGGGCAGGCAATCAGCCCCAGCATTTT
clone size: NA
J gene: TRBJ1-5
V gene: TRBV2
D gene: TRBD1

CDR3 protein: CASSYGGGPYEQYF
CDR3 DNA: TGTGCCAGCAGTTACGGGGGGGGCCCCTACGAGCAGTACTTC
clone size: NA
J gene: TRBJ2-7
V gene: TRBV6-2/TRBV6-3
D gene: NA

CDR3 protein: CASSQDRTKQFF
CDR3 DNA: TGTGCCAGCAGCCAAGATCGGACAAAGCAGTTCTTC
clone size: NA
J gene: TRBJ2-1
V gene: TRBV14
D gene: NA

CDR3 protein: CASSVASGRSSTDTQYF
CDR3 DNA: TGTGCCAGCAGCGTTGCTAGCGGGAGATCTAGCACAGATACGCAGTATTTT
clone size: NA
J gene: TRBJ2-3
V gene: TRBV9
D gene: TRBD2

CDR3 protein: CASSLEQGYGYTF
CDR3 DNA: TGTGCCAGCAGCTTAGAACAGGGCTATGGCTACACCTTC
clone size: once
J gene: TRBJ1-2
V gene: TRBV7-2
D gene: NA

CDR3 protein: CASSLRPGQGGNTEAFF
CDR3 DNA: TGTGCCAGCAGCCTTAGACCGGGACAGGGGGGGAACACTGAAGCTTTCTTT
clone size: once
J gene: TRBJ1-1
V gene: TRBV3-1/TRBV3-2
D gene: TRBD1

CDR3 protein: CAWSVYGREAFF
CDR3 DNA: TGTGCCTGGAGTGTATATGGCAGGGAAGCTTTCTTT
clone size: NA
J gene: TRBJ1-1
V gene: TRBV30
D gene: NA

CDR3 protein: CASSPRIVSGNTIYF
CDR3 DNA: TGTGCCAGCAGCCCCAGGATTGTCTCTGGAAACACCATATATTTT
clone size: NA
J gene: TRBJ1-3
V gene: TRBV6-2/TRBV6-3
D gene: NA

CDR3 protein: CASSVPQGAGYGYTF
CDR3 DNA: TGTGCCAGTAGTGTCCCACAGGGGGCCGGGTATGGCTACACCTTC
clone size: NA
J gene: TRBJ1-2
V gene: TRBV19
D gene: TRBD1

CDR3 protein: CASRPGRPYGYTF
CDR3 DNA: TGTGCCAGTAGGCCTGGCAGGCCCTATGGCTACACCTTC
clone size: NA
J gene: TRBJ1-2
V gene: TRBV19
D gene: NA

CDR3 protein: CASSVDRGQPQHF
CDR3 DNA: TGTGCCAGCAGCGTGGACAGGGGGCAGCCCCAGCATTTT
clone size: once
J gene: TRBJ1-5
V gene: TRBV7-2
D gene: TRBD1

CDR3 protein: CASSNGGGADEKLFF
CDR3 DNA: TGTGCCAGCAGTAATGGTGGGGGCGCAGATGAAAAACTGTTTTTT
clone size: NA
J gene: TRBJ1-4
V gene: TRBV5-4
D gene: NA

CDR3 protein: CASSEREGNQETQYF
CDR3 DNA: TGCGCCAGCAGTGAGCGGGAGGGGAATCAAGAGACCCAGTACTTC
clone size: NA
J gene: TRBJ2-5
V gene: TRBV10-1
D gene: TRBD2

CDR3 protein: CASSTNRETQYF
CDR3 DNA: TGCGCCAGCAGCACCAACAGAGAGACCCAGTACTTC
clone size: NA
J gene: TRBJ2-5
V gene: TRBV10-2
D gene: NA

CDR3 protein: CASSPTGQGAGTQYF
CDR3 DNA: TGTGCCAGCAGTCCCACGGGACAGGGGGCCGGTACGCAGTATTTT
clone size: NA
J gene: TRBJ2-3
V gene: TRBV27
D gene: TRBD1

CDR3 protein: CSVSDRLELYGYTF
CDR3 DNA: TGCAGCGTTTCTGACAGGCTGGAATTATATGGCTACACCTTC
clone size: once
J gene: TRBJ1-2
V gene: TRBV29-1
D gene: NA

CDR3 protein: CASSQQGTGGNSPLHF
CDR3 DNA: TGTGCCAGCAGCCAACAGGGGACAGGCGGGAATTCACCCCTCCACTTT
clone size: NA
J gene: TRBJ1-6
V gene: TRBV14
D gene: TRBD1

CDR3 protein: CASSLLATPSNRRGNTIYF
CDR3 DNA: TGTGCCAGCAGCTTATTAGCTACACCCAGCAACCGAAGGGGAAACACCATATATTTT
clone size: NA
J gene: TRBJ1-3
V gene: TRBV7-9
D gene: NA

CDR3 protein: CASSPGGHYGYTF
CDR3 DNA: TGCGCCAGCAGCCCAGGGGGCCACTATGGCTACACCTTC
clone size: NA
J gene: TRBJ1-2
V gene: TRBV5-1
D gene: TRBD1

CDR3 protein: CASSLSSQGYGTQYF
CDR3 DNA: TGTGCCAGCAGCTTATCCTCACAGGGGTATGGGACCCAGTACTTC
clone size: NA
J gene: TRBJ2-5
V gene: TRBV7-2
D gene: TRBD1

CDR3 protein: CASSLEGRSTGELFF
CDR3 DNA: TGTGCCAGCAGCTTGGAAGGCAGGTCCACCGGGGAGCTGTTTTTT
clone size: NA
J gene: TRBJ2-2
V gene: TRBV5-5
D gene: NA

CDR3 protein: CASKETGGYEQYF
CDR3 DNA: TGTGCCAGTAAGGAGACAGGGGGCTACGAGCAGTACTTC
clone size: NA
J gene: TRBJ2-7
V gene: TRBV19
D gene: TRBD1

CDR3 protein: CASSPGIEGLGYGYTF
CDR3 DNA: TGTGCCAGCTCCCCGGGGATTGAAGGCCTTGGCTATGGCTACACCTTC
clone size: once
J gene: TRBJ1-2
V gene: TRBV18
D gene: NA

CDR3 protein: CASSELTGHPSTDTQYF
CDR3 DNA: TGTGCCAGCAGTGAGCTCACGGGACACCCTAGCACAGATACGCAGTATTTT
clone size: NA
J gene: TRBJ2-3
V gene: TRBV25-1
D gene: NA

CDR3 protein: CASSQTDRNSPLHF
CDR3 DNA: TGTGCCAGCAGCCAAACCGACAGGAATTCACCCCTCCACTTT
clone size: NA
J gene: TRBJ1-6
V gene: TRBV3-1/TRBV3-2
D gene: NA

CDR3 protein: CAISESMGGSRNQPQHF
CDR3 DNA: TGTGCCATCAGTGAGTCGATGGGGGGATCTCGCAATCAGCCCCAGCATTTT
clone size: NA
J gene: TRBJ1-5
V gene: TRBV10-3
D gene: NA

CDR3 protein: CASSLGGGSAEQFF
CDR3 DNA: TGTGCCAGCAGCTTGGGAGGAGGGTCGGCGGAGCAGTTCTTC
clone size: NA
J gene: TRBJ2-1
V gene: TRBV5-4
D gene: NA

CDR3 protein: CASSVGRGQGVSGANVLTF
CDR3 DNA: TGTGCCAGCAGCGTGGGACGGGGACAGGGGGTGTCTGGGGCCAACGTCCTGACTTTC
clone size: NA
J gene: TRBJ2-6
V gene: TRBV9
D gene: TRBD1

CDR3 protein: CASSIDAGGYGNQPQHF
CDR3 DNA: TGTGCCAGTAGTATAGATGCGGGCGGGTACGGCAATCAGCCCCAGCATTTT
clone size: few
J gene: TRBJ1-5
V gene: TRBV19
D gene: NA